These T cell receptor beta chains were read from a single sample in a study of blood T cell repertoires in COVID-19. Repertoires were generated with immunoSEQ multiplex PCR, while TCRdb's copy carries only in-frame clones and drops some. This sample has more than 150,000 clones, with 78% found just once. The material sequenced was peripheral blood. These receptors were obtained from a woman aged 80 or over with active or convalescent COVID-19. The CDR3 runs from the conserved cysteine through the conserved F or W.

CDR3: CASGRAMDYGYTF; J: TRBJ1-2; V: TRBV28
CDR3: CASSQVVGVGYEQYF; J: TRBJ2-7; V: TRBV4-1
CDR3: CASSLGGYNEQFF; J: TRBJ2-1; V: TRBV27
CDR3: CASRRGTEVYSGYTF; J: TRBJ1-2; V: TRBV6-5
CDR3: CASSLSVTGWTEAFF; J: TRBJ1-1; V: TRBV27
CDR3: CASSQTFEQNYGYTF; J: TRBJ1-2; V: TRBV4-1
CDR3: CASSAGGESRETQYF; J: TRBJ2-5; V: TRBV3-1/TRBV3-2
CDR3: CASSQGQGVGKTQYF; J: TRBJ2-5; V: TRBV4-1
CDR3: CAWTRDSLNYGYTF; J: TRBJ1-2; V: TRBV30
CDR3: CASATYSTQYEAFF; J: TRBJ1-1; V: TRBV28
CDR3: CASSIQPGQSYEQYF; J: TRBJ2-7; V: TRBV19
CDR3: CASSLGSSDIRSGELFF; J: TRBJ2-2; V: TRBV5-4
CDR3: CASSFTGEKHSPLHF; J: TRBJ1-6; V: TRBV7-2
CDR3: CASSLPRGLDTGELFF; J: TRBJ2-2; V: TRBV5-4
CDR3: CAITGLYGREQYF; J: TRBJ2-7; V: TRBV10-3
CDR3: CASSESGADTGELFF; J: TRBJ2-2; V: TRBV2
CDR3: CASSLYRGPATNEKLFF; J: TRBJ1-4; V: TRBV28